This T cell receptor (beta chain) is from a study of shared clonotypes between healthy human individuals. Clones were sequenced by immunoSEQ multiplex PCR, and TCRdb holds only the in-frame ones, with some missing. This table holds about 820,000 clones, 85% to 95% found once. CD8 cells regarded as naive lacked CD45RO, were positively chosen for CCR7, and omitted terminally differentiated effector memory CD45RA+ cells. This CDR3 has 13 residues. Trimming shortened V by 8 bases and J by 2 bases, and 12 bases separated the two germline ends. Looked up from germline, CDR1 is MNHNS and CDR2 is SASEGT. The receptor's source is a man aged 25 to 40 in good health. Sequencing was done on a sample of naive CD8+ T cells sorted from blood. The rearrangement joins TRBV6-1 to TRBJ2-5, with D uncertain. The CDR3 is CASHPARQETQYF. The CDR3 bases are TGTGCCAGCCACCCAGCCAGACAAGAGACCCAGTACTTC.